This T cell receptor beta chain originates from a study of T cell changes during pregnancy in multiple sclerosis. Trimming cost V 4 bases and J 0 bases, with 15 bases left between them. In germline, CDR1 is SNHLY, CDR2 FYNNEI. CDR3 length: 16 amino acids. This table comes from immunoSEQ multiplex PCR, and its TCRdb copy is limited to in-frame clones, with some not included. The sample has 88,000 or so clones; 92% are singletons. The chain couples TRBV2 to TRBJ1-1; weak D call: TRBD1 (5 bases). The sample in question was peripheral blood, obtained before pregnancy. This receptor was identified in a female donor with multiple sclerosis, enrolled in a pregnancy study. The chain's CDR3 is CASSVSGLGVNTEAFF. The CDR3 region has the DNA TGTGCCAGCAGTGTTTCAGGCCTAGGGGTGAACACTGAAGCTTTCTTT. Based on the CDR3 plus reference TRBV2 and TRBJ1-1, the full variable domain is EPEVTQTPSHQVTQMGQEVILRCVPISNHLYFYWYRQILGQKVEFLVSFYNNEISEKSEIFDDQFSVERPDGSNFTLKIRSTKLEDSAMYFCASSVSGLGVNTEAFFGQGTRLTVV.